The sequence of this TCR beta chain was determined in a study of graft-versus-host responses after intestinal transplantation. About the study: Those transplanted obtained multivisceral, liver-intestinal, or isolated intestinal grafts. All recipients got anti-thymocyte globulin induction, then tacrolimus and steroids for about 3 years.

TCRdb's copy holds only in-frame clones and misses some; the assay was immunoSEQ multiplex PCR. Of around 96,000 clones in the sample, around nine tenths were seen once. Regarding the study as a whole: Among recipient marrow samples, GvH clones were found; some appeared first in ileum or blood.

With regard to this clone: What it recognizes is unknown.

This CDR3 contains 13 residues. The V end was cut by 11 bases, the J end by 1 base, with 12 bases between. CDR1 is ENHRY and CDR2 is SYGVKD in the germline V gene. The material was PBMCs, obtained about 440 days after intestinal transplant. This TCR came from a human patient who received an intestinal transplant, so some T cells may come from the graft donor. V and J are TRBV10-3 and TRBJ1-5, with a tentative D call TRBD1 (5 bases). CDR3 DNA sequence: TGTGCCGCGGCCCGGGACAGCAATCAGCCCCAGCATTTT. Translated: CAAARDSNQPQHF.